These T cell receptor beta chains were read from a single sample in a study of blood T cell repertoires in COVID-19. Sequencing was performed with immunoSEQ multiplex PCR; in TCRdb, only in-frame clones are kept and a portion is missing. The repertoire holds about 320,000 clones, with 75% to 90% as singletons. Specimen: PBMCs or T cells enriched from blood (not recorded which). The source of these receptors is a woman aged 25-40 years who had been exposed to COVID-19. Each CDR3 is given with its conserved first and last residue. The D gene is left open where the match is weak. Only some rows state a clone size, as once, few, many or a class for expanded clones.

V	D	size	J	CDR3	DNA
TRBV4-1	TRBD2	-	TRBJ2-2	CASSQDDPSGVLTGELFF	TGCGCCAGCAGCCAAGATGATCCTAGCGGGGTTCTCACCGGGGAGCTGTTTTTT
TRBV9	TRBD1	-	TRBJ1-3	CASSDAGTAGNTIYF	TGTGCCAGCAGTGATGCGGGGACAGCCGGAAACACCATATATTTT
TRBV7-6	-	once	TRBJ2-3	CASSSVTDTQYF	TGTGCCAGCAGCTCCGTAACAGATACGCAGTATTTT
TRBV12-3/TRBV12-4	-	-	TRBJ1-3	CASREAGNTIYF	TGTGCCAGCAGGGAAGCGGGAAACACCATATATTTT
TRBV27	TRBD2	-	TRBJ2-1	CASSSPRLAGVGFF	TGTGCCAGCAGCTCCCCCCGACTAGCGGGAGTAGGGTTCTTC
TRBV24-1	TRBD1	-	TRBJ1-4	CATSDPGTGLLFF	TGTGCCACCAGTGATCCCGGGACAGGTTTACTGTTTTTT
TRBV3-1/TRBV3-2	TRBD1	-	TRBJ2-7	CASSQAGQGGPYEQYF	TGTGCCAGCAGCCAAGCCGGACAGGGTGGCCCCTACGAGCAGTACTTC
TRBV5-1	TRBD1	-	TRBJ1-1	CASSLDSRTGYPEAFF	TGCGCCAGCAGCTTGGATTCGAGGACAGGGTATCCTGAAGCTTTCTTT
TRBV30	-	-	TRBJ1-6	CACYRDFDYSPLHF	TGTGCCTGCTACCGGGACTTCGATTATTCACCCCTCCACTTT
TRBV28	TRBD1	-	TRBJ1-2	CASSSPGQGWSGYTF	TGTGCCAGCAGTTCCCCGGGACAGGGGTGGTCTGGCTACACCTTC
TRBV9	-	-	TRBJ2-1	CASSDGGDEQFF	TGTGCCAGCAGCGACGGGGGAGATGAGCAGTTCTTC
TRBV3-1/TRBV3-2	-	-	TRBJ2-7	CASSQGRGSYEQYF	TGTGCCAGCAGCCAAGGAAGGGGCTCCTACGAGCAGTACTTC
TRBV7-3	-	few	TRBJ2-1	CASSLSGRNEQFF	TGTGCCAGCAGCTTAAGTGGCAGGAATGAGCAGTTCTTC
TRBV6-5	TRBD1	-	TRBJ1-1	CASSYLRQGSTEAFF	TGTGCCAGCAGTTACCTACGACAGGGATCCACTGAAGCTTTCTTT
TRBV6-5	TRBD2	-	TRBJ2-3	CASRTSGGTDTQYF	TGTGCCAGCCGGACTAGCGGGGGCACAGATACGCAGTATTTT
TRBV19	TRBD1	-	TRBJ2-5	CASSIGTVKETQYF	TGTGCCAGTAGTATCGGGACAGTTAAAGAGACCCAGTACTTC
TRBV4-2	-	-	TRBJ2-6	CASSPNAGSGANVLTF	TGTGCCAGCAGCCCTAACGCAGGCTCTGGGGCCAACGTCCTGACTTTC
TRBV2	-	-	TRBJ2-7	CASRYTVYEQYF	TGTGCCAGCAGGTACACAGTCTACGAGCAGTACTTC
TRBV11-3	TRBD1	-	TRBJ2-7	CASSLGQGSWEQYF	TGTGCCAGCAGCTTGGGACAGGGAAGTTGGGAGCAGTACTTC
TRBV24-1	-	-	TRBJ2-2	CARQDTTNTGELFF	TGTGCCAGACAGGACACAACGAACACCGGGGAGCTGTTTTTT
TRBV4-3	TRBD1	-	TRBJ1-2	CASSASGTGGYTF	TGCGCCAGCAGTGCCTCCGGGACAGGCGGCTACACCTTC
TRBV4-2	TRBD1	few	TRBJ2-7	CASSLAGGLGSYEQYF	TGTGCCAGCAGCCTTGCAGGGGGCCTTGGCTCCTACGAGCAGTACTTC
TRBV29-1	TRBD1	-	TRBJ2-5	CSAPWDRGYQETQYF	TGCAGCGCCCCATGGGACAGGGGTTACCAAGAGACCCAGTACTTC
TRBV18	-	-	TRBJ1-4	CASSPLVGRATNEKLFF	TGTGCCAGCTCACCACTGGTAGGGAGAGCAACTAATGAAAAACTGTTTTTT
TRBV2	-	-	TRBJ2-7	CASSESGAYEQYF	TGTGCCAGCAGTGAATCGGGAGCCTACGAGCAGTACTTC
TRBV19	-	-	TRBJ2-1	CATEASRTNEQFF	TGTGCCACTGAGGCTAGCAGGACCAATGAGCAGTTCTTC
TRBV6-2/TRBV6-3	-	-	TRBJ1-5	CASSRTDPNQPQHF	TGTGCCAGCAGCCGGACAGATCCCAATCAGCCCCAGCATTTT
TRBV20-1	-	-	TRBJ1-5	CSPRHDQPQHF	TGCAGTCCCCGACACGATCAGCCCCAGCATTTT